This T cell receptor beta chain is from a study of control samples from healthy donors and cancer patients. The V gene end was trimmed by 0 bases and the J gene end by 1 base; junction bases not matched to a gene: 2. This CDR3 is built from 16 residues. From germline, CDR1 is SGDLS and CDR2 YYNGEE. Clones were sequenced by immunoSEQ multiplex PCR, and TCRdb holds only the in-frame ones, with some missing. The data hold 65,000 to 90,000 clones, with 89% observed a single time. The sequence came from a woman between 50 and 59 years old with colorectal cancer. This chain joins TRBV9 and TRBJ2-5; 11 nucleotides align to TRBD1. The sequenced sample consisted of PBMCs. The CDR3 sequence: CASSVGTGGVQETQYF. The CDR3 DNA follows: TGTGCCAGCAGCGTAGGGACAGGGGGCGTCCAAGAGACCCAGTACTTC.